The 26 T cell receptor beta chains presented below share a single source sample, sequenced in a study of cytomegalovirus exposure and HLA in healthy donors. PCR primers comprised 60 Vbeta and 13 Jbeta primers. The assay was immunoSEQ multiplex PCR, and TCRdb's table has in-frame clones only and misses some. The repertoire holds under 150,000 clones, with approximately 78% as singletons. The sequenced sample consisted of PBMCs. The receptors were gathered from a man aged 40-49 years in good health and CMV-seropositive.

V gene TRBV7-2 combines with J gene TRBJ2-7; TRBD1 agrees at 7 bases. Unmatched junction bases numbered 4, after V lost 1 base and J lost 1 base. CDR1 SGHTA and CDR2 FQGNSA come from the germline V gene. The CDR3 sequence is 15 residues long. CDR3 bases: TGTGCCAGCAGCTTAGTTGTGACAGGGTCCTACGAGCAGTACTTC. Protein sequence: CASSLVVTGSYEQYF.

CDR3 nucleotides: TGTGCCAGCTCAAACAGAATTGCAACTAATGAAAAACTGTTTTTT. This gives the protein CASSNRIATNEKLFF. The rearrangement joins TRBV18 to TRBJ1-4; no definite D call. Per germline, CDR1 KGHSH and CDR2 LQKENI. The V end lost 5 bases, the J end lost 0 bases, and 10 bases lay between the germline ends. The CDR3 contains 15 residues. Combining the CDR3 with reference TRBV18 and TRBJ1-4 gives the whole variable domain NAGVMQNPRHLVRRRGQEARLRCSPMKGHSHVYWYRQLPEEGLKFMVYLQKENIIDESGMPKERFSAEFPKEGPSILRIQQVVRGDSAAYFCASSNRIATNEKLFFGSGTQLSVL.

The V and J genes are TRBV7-9 and TRBJ1-2; 12 bases are a match to TRBD1. The CDR3 runs 15 residues. Trimming took 11 bases from V and 6 from J; bases not matched to a gene: 13. CDR1 is SEHNR and CDR2 is FQNEAQ in the germline V gene (reference sequence). CDR3 sequence: CACQPGQGATNGYTF. Written as DNA, the CDR3 is TGTGCCTGCCAGCCGGGACAGGGGGCTACGAATGGCTACACCTTC. The complete variable domain, with remaining parts taken from reference TRBV7-9 and TRBJ1-2, reads DTGVSQNPRHKITKRGQNVTFRCDPISEHNRLYWYRQTLGQGPEFLTYFQNEAQLEKSRLLSDRFSAERPKGSFSTLEIQRTEQGDSAMYLCACQPGQGATNGYTFGSGTRLTVV.

V and J are TRBV25-1 and TRBJ1-1, with a tentative D call TRBD1 (5 bases). Trimming took 6 bases from V and 6 from J, leaving 14 bases between them. Germline V gives CDR1 MGHDK, CDR2 SYGVNS. The CDR3 covers 13 residues. The CDR3 DNA sequence: TGTGCCAGCAGCCGGGACTTAGGAGCTGAAGCTTTCTTT. Amino acids: CASSRDLGAEAFF.

The chain carries TRBV7-2 and TRBJ2-5; 9 positions agree with TRBD1. V dropped 4 bases and J dropped 5; count of bases not matched to a gene: 11. CDR1 and CDR2 from the germline V gene are SGHTA and FQGNSA. The CDR3 spans 16 residues. CDR3 in DNA: TGTGCCAGCAGCTCCCGACAGGGGGGTGTCGGGGAGACCCAGTACTTC. Translating gives CASSSRQGGVGETQYF.

The rearrangement links TRBV21-1 to TRBJ2-3; the table assigns TRBD1, which was not confirmed against the DNA. TRBV21-1 is a documented pseudogene. CDR3 length equals 18 residues. This CDR3 reads CASSKMTEWDNWTDTQYF. Here the CDR3 DNA reads TGTGCCAGCAGCAAAATGACCGAGTGGGACAACTGGACAGATACGCAGTATTTT.

V is TRBV7-2 and J is TRBJ1-1, with D maybe TRBD1 (6 bases). Trimming took 5 bases from V and 1 from J, leaving 8 bases between them. Germline values: CDR1 SGHTA, CDR2 FQGNSA. This CDR3 spans 13 amino acids. The CDR3 coding sequence is TGTGCCAGCAGCGAACAGGGGAACACTGAAGCTTTCTTT. As protein: CASSEQGNTEAFF. The full variable domain, completed using reference TRBV7-2 and TRBJ1-1, is GAGVSQSPSNKVTEKGKDVELRCDPISGHTALYWYRQSLGQGLEFLIYFQGNSAPDKSGLPSDRFSAERTGGSVSTLTIQRTQQEDSAVYLCASSEQGNTEAFFGQGTRLTVV.

This clone appeared a few times. The J gene is TRBJ2-1, the V gene TRBV19, with TRBD2 matching 8 bases. CDR3 length: 15 residues. CDR1 LNHDA and CDR2 SQIVND come from the germline V gene (reference sequence). The junction had 11 bases not matched to a gene; V was cut back by 3 bases and J by 10 bases. The CDR3 DNA sequence: TGTGCCAGTAGTATTACCAGCGGGAGCCCGTCAGAGCAGTTCTTC. It codes for CASSITSGSPSEQFF.

The genes are TRBV4-1 and TRBJ1-5, with 11 bases fitting TRBD1. Germline V gene lookup returns CDR1 MGHRA and CDR2 YSYEKL. CDR3 length: 14 residues. Trimming at V came to 3 bases and at J to 8 bases, leaving 3 bases not matched to a gene. CDR3 sequence (DNA): TGCGCCAGCAGCCAGGGGACAGGGGGAAAGCCCCAGCATTTT. It specifies CASSQGTGGKPQHF.

The genes are TRBV28 and TRBJ1-5, with D possibly TRBD1 on 6 matching bases. The CDR3 runs to 15 residues. In germline, CDR1 is MDHEN, CDR2 SYDVKM. V lost 3 bases, J lost 6 bases, and 15 bases lay in between. The CDR3 loop is CASSFPGVGAQPQHF. In DNA form, the CDR3 reads TGTGCCAGCAGTTTCCCAGGGGTAGGCGCTCAGCCCCAGCATTTT.

In this sample, this clone turned up a few times. V is TRBV28 and J is TRBJ1-2; the D gene is possibly TRBD1 (6 bases). The CDR3 has 12 residues. Germline loops: CDR1 MDHEN, CDR2 SYDVKM. The V end lost 3 bases, the J end lost 5 bases, and 7 bases lay between the germline ends. DNA of the CDR3: TGTGCCAGCAGTTTGACAGGTTATGGCTACACCTTC. This sequence encodes CASSLTGYGYTF.

This chain joins TRBV29-1 and TRBJ2-7; 7 nucleotides line up with TRBD2. The CDR3 consists of 13 residues. The V and J ends lost 6 bases and 2 bases, in that order; junction bases with no gene match: 7. Germline V gene data show CDR1 as SQVTM and CDR2 as ANQGSEA. The chain's CDR3 is CSVLTGTTYEQYF. CDR3 DNA sequence: TGCAGCGTACTCACCGGGACTACCTACGAGCAGTACTTC.

The genes are TRBV6-5 and TRBJ1-5; D uncertain. The CDR3 is made up of 12 amino acids. Looked up from germline, CDR1 is MNHEY and CDR2 is SVGAGI. V lost 10 bases, J lost 5 bases, and 12 bases lay in between. Here the CDR3 DNA reads TGTGCCACCCGGTCCGTCGATCAGCCCCAGCATTTT. Amino acid sequence: CATRSVDQPQHF.

The CDR3 loop is CAIGQGNTEAFF. Written as DNA, the CDR3 is TGTGCCATAGGACAGGGGAACACTGAAGCTTTCTTT. The rearrangement joins TRBV6-5 to TRBJ1-1; 8 bases fit TRBD1. With 10 bases clipped from V and 1 base from J, the junction kept 2 bases outside the gene matches. The germline V gene encodes CDR1 MNHEY and CDR2 SVGAGI. This CDR3 is built from 12 residues.

The J gene is TRBJ1-2, the V gene TRBV19; D uncertain. This CDR3 is 13 amino acids long. CDR1 is LNHDA and CDR2 is SQIVND in the germline V gene (reference sequence). V was cut by 10 bases and J by 1 base, with 13 bases left in between. This chain's CDR3 is CATPSNSNYGYTF. Here the CDR3 DNA reads TGTGCCACCCCAAGCAACAGTAACTATGGCTACACCTTC. The full variable domain, in which reference TRBV19 and TRBJ1-2 provide the parts outside the CDR3, is DGGITQSPKYLFRKEGQNVTLSCEQNLNHDAMYWYRQDPGQGLRLIYYSQIVNDFQKGDIAEGYSVSREKKESFPLTVTSAQKNPTAFYLCATPSNSNYGYTFGSGTRLTVV.

Concerning this clone itself: One end of the junction fails to match germline, which may point to a read error. The chain joins TRBV7-9 to TRBJ2-2; TRBD1 might be the D (6 bases). Germline lookup yields CDR1 SEHNR and CDR2 FQNEAQ (reference sequence). The CDR3 has 14 residues. The CDR3 bases are TGTTCCAGTCAGAACAGGGCACACACCGGGGAGCTGTTTTTT. Translated: CSSQNRAHTGELFF.

The rearrangement joins TRBV5-1 to TRBJ2-7; the match to TRBD2 covers 12 bases. Losses at the gene ends were 4 bases for V and 3 bases for J; bases not matched to a gene: 5. Per germline, CDR1 SGHRS and CDR2 YFSETQ. The CDR3 has 15 residues. CDR3 DNA sequence: TGCGCCAGCAGCGCACGACTAGCGGGAGTCTACGAGCAGTACTTC. It translates to CASSARLAGVYEQYF.

The chain links TRBV9 to TRBJ2-7; 8 bases map to TRBD2. V lost 2 bases to trimming and J lost 4 bases; unmatched junction nucleotides: 8. Germline V gene lookup returns CDR1 SGDLS and CDR2 YYNGEE. The length of the CDR3 is 15 residues. Here the CDR3 DNA reads TGTGCCAGCAGCGTCTCGACTAGCGCTATATACGAGCAGTACTTC. This translates into CASSVSTSAIYEQYF.

The chain combines TRBV7-2 with TRBJ2-1; 8 bases map to TRBD2. After removal of 7 bases from V and 2 bases from J, the junction contained 13 bases not matched to a gene. The germline CDR1 and CDR2 sequences are SGHTA and FQGNSA. The CDR3 is 17 residues long. The CDR3 protein is CASTKSGGSQTYNEQFF. CDR3 in DNA: TGTGCCAGCACCAAATCGGGGGGGAGCCAAACCTACAATGAGCAGTTCTTC.

The rearrangement uses TRBV27 and TRBJ2-7, with D perhaps matching TRBD2 (6 bases). Germline V gene lookup returns CDR1 MNHEY and CDR2 SMNVEV (reference sequence). The CDR3 runs 14 residues. V was pared by 3 bases and J by 2 bases, with 11 bases between. This CDR3 is CASSFRRGPYEQYF. The CDR3 DNA is TGTGCCAGCAGTTTTCGGCGGGGTCCCTACGAGCAGTACTTC.

The V call is TRBV7-2, the J call TRBJ1-6, with 8 bases matching TRBD1. V was pared by 5 bases and J by 14 bases, with 11 bases of the junction left unmatched. From germline, CDR1 is SGHTA and CDR2 FQGNSA. This CDR3 has 14 amino acids. The CDR3 DNA sequence: TGTGCCAGCAGCGCCGCCCGACAGGGGAATTCCCTCCACTTT. It codes for CASSAARQGNSLHF.

The chain has TRBV27 and TRBJ1-6, with 11 bases identical to TRBD1. With V trimmed by 4 bases and J by 7 bases, 9 bases remained unmatched. Germline CDR1 MNHEY, CDR2 SMNVEV (reference sequence). The CDR3 covers 17 residues. The CDR3 coding sequence is TGTGCCAGCAGTTCACCGACTGGGACAGGGGGGAATTCACCCCTCCACTTT. Its translation: CASSSPTGTGGNSPLHF.

This chain connects TRBV6-6 to TRBJ2-1, with D maybe TRBD1 (6 bases). V was trimmed by 8 bases and J by 7 bases, leaving 12 bases between them. The CDR3 sequence is 12 residues long. The germline V gene has CDR1 MNHNY and CDR2 SVGAGI (reference sequence). CDR3 DNA sequence: TGTGCCAGCTGTTCCCAGGGGAATGAGCAGTTCTTC. Translated: CASCSQGNEQFF.

The genes are TRBV5-1 and TRBJ2-5, with 11 bases matching TRBD2. The V gene end was trimmed by 4 bases and the J gene end by 14 bases; junction bases not matched to a gene: 13. The CDR3 extends over 14 amino acids. Looked up from germline, CDR1 is SGHRS and CDR2 is YFSETQ. CDR3: CASSPILAGDTTYF. The CDR3 coding sequence is TGCGCCAGCAGCCCCATACTAGCGGGAGACACCACCTACTTC. Variable domain in full (rest from reference TRBV5-1 and TRBJ2-5): KAGVTQTPRYLIKTRGQQVTLSCSPISGHRSVSWYQQTPGQGLQFLFEYFSETQRNKGNFPGRFSGRQFSNSRSEMNVSTLELGDSALYLCASSPILAGDTTYFGPGTRLLVL.

This clone appeared once. The rearrangement joins TRBV15 to TRBJ1-2, with D perhaps matching TRBD1 (6 bases). The CDR3 runs to 13 residues. The ends were cut back, 0 bases at V and 12 bases at J, with 14 bases in the middle. The germline V gene encodes CDR1 LNHNV and CDR2 YYDKDF (reference sequence). CDR3: CATSRDVGGGDTF. The CDR3 nucleotides are TGTGCCACCAGCAGAGATGTGGGGGGGGGCGACACCTTC. Looking up the rest from reference TRBV15 and TRBJ1-2 gives the full variable domain: DAMVIQNPRYQVTQFGKPVTLSCSQTLNHNVMYWYQQKSSQAPKLLFHYYDKDFNNEADTPDNFQSRRPNTSFCFLDIRSPGLGDTAMYLCATSRDVGGGDTFGSGTRLTVV.

The chain has TRBV27 and TRBJ2-7, with TRBD2 identical over 7 bases. Trimming at V came to 2 bases and at J to 0 bases, leaving 4 bases not matched to a gene. Germline V gene sequence: CDR1 MNHEY, CDR2 SMNVEV (reference sequence). The CDR3 runs 15 residues. CDR3 loop: CASSLIGGSSYEQYF. DNA for the CDR3: TGTGCCAGCAGTTTAATCGGCGGGAGCTCCTACGAGCAGTACTTC.